Each of the 22 T cell receptor beta chains below was sequenced from the same sample in a study of early T cells in non-severe SARS-CoV-2 infection. TCRdb ran MiXCR on the 5' RACE reads and lists one entry per CDR3 protein. The table shows around 80,000 distinct CDR3 sequences, with 10% occurring only once. Sequencing was performed on whole blood, taken at baseline. These receptors originate from an adult who was a healthcare worker with PCR-confirmed SARS-CoV-2 infection or an uninfected control (not recorded which).

This clonotype has only a few counts. This chain uses TRBV5-1 with TRBJ2-5; either TRBD1 or TRBD2 may fit D (5 bases each). The CDR3 is made up of 15 amino acids. V was clipped by 7 bases and J by 2 bases, with 18 bases between them. The V gene's germline CDR1 is SGHRS and CDR2 YFSETQ. The CDR3 loop reads CASAAGRGRQETQYF. The DNA for the CDR3 is TGCGCCAGCGCCGCGGGTAGGGGTCGACAAGAGACCCAGTACTTC.

This clonotype was recorded many times. The rearrangement links TRBV12-3 or TRBV12-4 to TRBJ2-7; 12 bases match TRBD2. The CDR3 is 14 residues long. V was clipped by 8 bases and J by 6 bases; unmatched bases: 8. CDR3: CASSRTSGASEQYF. DNA for the CDR3: TGTGCCAGCTCTAGGACTAGCGGGGCCTCCGAGCAGTACTTC.

The chain has TRBV10-3 and TRBJ2-3, with TRBD1 identical over 7 bases. Germline assignment: CDR1 ENHRY and CDR2 SYGVKD. Germline trimming cut 10 bases from V and 4 bases from J; bases unmatched to any gene: 11. The CDR3 covers 14 residues. For the CDR3, the DNA is TGTGCCACCACGGGCAACAGGGGTGCAGATACGCAGTATTTT. Its protein product is CATTGNRGADTQYF.

Many counts were recorded for this clonotype. This chain joins TRBV11-2 and TRBJ2-3; TRBD2 is a possible D gene (5 bases). Germline CDR1 and CDR2: SGHAT and FQNNGV. The CDR3 runs to 17 residues. With 1 base removed from V and 0 bases from J, the gap between germline ends came to 14 bases. The CDR3 here is CASSLGHSGTSTDTQYF. CDR3 bases: TGTGCCAGCAGCTTAGGCCACAGCGGCACTAGCACAGATACGCAGTATTTT.

This clonotype showed up just a few times. This chain connects TRBV12-3 or TRBV12-4 to TRBJ1-1, with D possibly being TRBD1 (5 bases). The ends were cut back, 5 bases at V and 4 bases at J, with 8 bases in the middle. CDR3 size: 12 residues. CDR3 sequence reads: CASSPGTTEAFF. CDR3 nucleotides: TGTGCCAGCAGTCCCGGGACCACTGAAGCTTTCTTT.

This clonotype has only a few counts. V gene TRBV7-9 combines with J gene TRBJ2-2; D gene ambiguous. The CDR3 has 14 amino acids. V shed 5 bases and J shed 0 bases, with 7 bases lying between them. CDR1 is SEHNR, CDR2 FQNEAQ, per germline (reference sequence). The CDR3 coding sequence is TGTGCCAGCAGCCCCGACTCGAACACCGGGGAGCTGTTTTTT. Translating gives CASSPDSNTGELFF.

The CDR3 spells CASSLGDTYEQYF. DNA of the CDR3: TGTGCCAGCAGCTTAGGGGACACCTACGAGCAGTACTTC. The chain employs TRBV13 and TRBJ2-7, with D maybe TRBD1 (5 bases). Germline V gene sequence: CDR1 PRHDT, CDR2 FYEKMQ (reference sequence). This CDR3 has 13 residues. V lost 0 bases and J 2 bases, leaving 5 bases between the germline ends. Supplemented by reference TRBV13 and TRBJ2-7, the full variable domain reads AAGVIQSPRHLIKEKRETATLKCYPIPRHDTVYWYQQGPGQDPQFLISFYEKMQSDKGSIPDRFSAQQFSDYHSELNMSSLELGDSALYFCASSLGDTYEQYFGPGTRLTVT.

This clonotype came up many times. The chain carries TRBV12-3 or TRBV12-4 and TRBJ2-1, with TRBD2 matching over 7 bases. The CDR3 has 16 amino acids. V trimming: 4 bases; J trimming: 4 bases; junction bases outside the gene matches: 10. The CDR3, as DNA: TGTGCCAGCAGTTCTCCCAGCGGGATGAATTACAATGAGCAGTTCTTC. This gives the protein CASSSPSGMNYNEQFF.

This clonotype occurred a few times. V usage is TRBV20-1 and J usage is TRBJ2-3, with 12 bases aligning to TRBD2. Losses at the gene ends were 4 bases for V and 0 bases for J; bases not matched to a gene: 5. The CDR3 is 16 amino acids. Germline CDR1 is DFQATT and CDR2 is SNEGSKA (reference sequence). As DNA, the CDR3 is TGCAGTGCTACCGATCTAGCGGGAGGGAGCACAGATACGCAGTATTTT. The encoded protein is CSATDLAGGSTDTQYF.

This clonotype was recorded a few times. The chain has TRBV28 and TRBJ2-1, with unresolved D. Germline CDR1 and CDR2: MDHEN and SYDVKM. The CDR3 totals 17 residues. Trimming pared 7 bases from V and 7 bases from J, leaving 26 bases between. DNA of the CDR3: TGTGCCAGCACCGATCGAGGCATTAGGGTAGAGAGGAATGAGCAGTTCTTC. Protein sequence: CASTDRGIRVERNEQFF.

In this sample, this clonotype turned up a few times. The rearrangement links TRBV7-9 to TRBJ1-2; possible D gene TRBD1, 5 bases. This CDR3 has 12 amino acids. Trimming removed 2 bases at V and 7 bases at J, with 8 bases between. Germline CDR1 reads SEHNR; CDR2 reads FQNEAQ (reference sequence). The chain's CDR3 is CASSLKGPGYTF. CDR3 DNA: TGTGCCAGCAGCTTAAAGGGACCTGGCTACACCTTC.

This clonotype showed up just a few times. The chain couples TRBV2 to TRBJ2-7, with D tentatively TRBD2 (6 bases). CDR3 length equals 11 residues. The germline V and J ends were trimmed by 6 bases and 7 bases, with 10 bases remaining between them. Germline CDR1 is SNHLY and CDR2 is FYNNEI. CDR3 DNA: TGTGCCAGCAGCTTGAGCGGGGAGCAGTACTTC. Protein sequence: CASSLSGEQYF.

This clonotype was counted ten times or more. The chain links TRBV7-9 to TRBJ2-6; D is possibly TRBD1 (6 bases). V lost 5 bases and J 2 bases, leaving 13 bases between the germline ends. Germline CDR1 reads SEHNR; CDR2 reads FQNEAQ (reference sequence). The CDR3 is 16 amino acids. In DNA, the CDR3 is TGTGCCAGCAGCCCGGGACACCATACTGGGGCCAACGTCCTGACTTTC. Its translation: CASSPGHHTGANVLTF.

This clonotype has a handful of counts. This chain links TRBV10-3 with TRBJ2-2; D unclear. Germline V gives CDR1 ENHRY, CDR2 SYGVKD. With 2 bases removed from V and 7 bases from J, the gap between germline ends came to 11 bases. The CDR3 sequence is 14 residues long. CDR3: CAISEVPLGGELFF. CDR3 coding DNA: TGTGCCATCAGTGAGGTCCCCCTGGGCGGGGAGCTGTTTTTT.

In this sample, this clonotype turned up many times. CDR3 in amino acids: CASSLLGYYEQYF. In DNA form, the CDR3 reads TGCGCCAGCAGCTTGCTGGGGTACTACGAGCAGTACTTC. The V and J genes are TRBV5-1 and TRBJ2-7; no clear D. The CDR3 runs 13 residues. The germline V gene encodes CDR1 SGHRS and CDR2 YFSETQ. V was cut by 1 base and J by 3 bases, with 8 bases left in between.

This clonotype was detected a few times. The V gene is TRBV12-3 or TRBV12-4, the J gene TRBJ1-6, with TRBD1 matching 7 bases. This CDR3 spans 15 amino acids. J lost 5 bases, V lost 3 bases, and 4 bases had no gene match. CDR3 DNA: TGTGCCAGCAGTTTTCGACAGGGAAATAATTCACCCCTCCACTTT. This codes for CASSFRQGNNSPLHF.

V and J are TRBV12-3 or TRBV12-4 and TRBJ1-4, with 7 bases identical to TRBD1. The length of the CDR3 is 15 residues. V was pared by 5 bases and J by 2 bases, with 5 bases of the junction left unmatched. This chain's CDR3 is CASSRDRGTNEKLFF. The CDR3 DNA follows: TGTGCCAGCAGTCGGGACAGAGGCACTAATGAAAAACTGTTTTTT.

This clonotype was picked up one time. The V call is TRBV19, the J call TRBJ2-1, with 16 positions matching TRBD2. Germline V gives CDR1 LNHDA, CDR2 SQIVND (reference sequence). The CDR3 has 20 amino acids. J gave up 8 bases and V 4 bases, and 17 bases lay outside the gene matches. CDR3 sequence reads: CASSRVPGTSGRGVEDEQFF. For the CDR3, the DNA is TGTGCCAGTAGTAGAGTCCCAGGGACTAGCGGGAGGGGGGTTGAAGATGAGCAGTTCTTC.

The chain joins TRBV6-7 to TRBJ1-1; D gene unclear. TRBV6-7 has ORF status, its function being uncertain. The length of the CDR3 is 10 residues. The V gene lost 6 bases and the J gene lost 11 bases, with 10 bases spanning the gap. The CDR3 loop reads CASSTGRAFF. CDR3 sequence (DNA): TGTGCCAGCAGCACTGGCCGGGCTTTCTTT.

The chain uses TRBV28 and TRBJ1-4, with TRBD1 matching over 8 bases. Germline lookup yields CDR1 MDHEN and CDR2 SYDVKM. The CDR3 is 15 residues long. V lost 5 bases to trimming and J lost 5 bases; unmatched junction nucleotides: 7. In nucleotides, the CDR3 is TGTGCCAGCAGTACTCCCCAGGGGGCGAATGAAAAACTGTTTTTT. Its translation: CASSTPQGANEKLFF. The full variable domain, in which reference TRBV28 and TRBJ1-4 provide the parts outside the CDR3, is DVKVTQSSRYLVKRTGEKVFLECVQDMDHENMFWYRQDPGLGLRLIYFSYDVKMKEKGDIPEGYSVSREKKERFSLILESASTNQTSMYLCASSTPQGANEKLFFGSGTQLSVL.

This clonotype came up a few times. The chain is built from TRBV25-1 and TRBJ2-5; D tentatively fits TRBD1 or TRBD2 (5 bases each). This CDR3 has 14 amino acids. Germline CDR1 reads MGHDK; CDR2 reads SYGVNS. V was shortened by 2 bases and J by 1 base, with 8 bases between the two germline ends. The CDR3 spells CASSERGFQETQYF. CDR3 bases: TGTGCCAGCAGTGAACGGGGCTTCCAAGAGACCCAGTACTTC.

This clonotype was observed a few times. The chain is built from TRBV20-1 and TRBJ2-7, with 10 bases matching TRBD2. The CDR3 covers 12 residues. CDR1 is DFQATT and CDR2 is SNEGSKA in the germline V gene (reference sequence). The CDR3 reads CSPSGSEYEQYF. CDR3 in DNA: TGCAGCCCTAGCGGGAGTGAATACGAGCAGTACTTC.